This T cell receptor (beta chain) was sequenced during a study of shared clonotypes between healthy human individuals. Whole-study findings and limits: Sharing across four donors was highest in naive CD4 (roughly 5%) and lowest in memory CD8 (roughly 0.4%).

The CDR3 consists of 13 residues. The V gene's germline CDR1 is SGHRS and CDR2 YFSETQ. The V end was cut by 0 bases, the J end by 5 bases, with 6 bases between. Details on this clone: Its specificity is unknown. Other DNA sequences within the sample encode an identical CDR3.

Partitioning of CD4+ cells yielded a CD45RA+ naive subset and a CD45RA-negative memory subset. It was at deep level that the assay was run. Method: immunoSEQ multiplex PCR; TCRdb's copy keeps in-frame clones and lacks some. This table has 2 million to 2.5 million clones, about nine tenths appearing once. The clonotype was recovered from a man in his late teens or twenties in good health. Some clones in this sample may be carry-over from other donors' samples. The chain joins TRBV5-1 to TRBJ2-1; D gene uncertain. Sequencing was carried out using naive CD4+ T cells from PBMCs. Subset indicated: CD45RA+ positively selected. CDR3 region: CASSLGINNEQFF. The CDR3 DNA follows: TGCGCCAGCAGCTTGGGTATCAACAATGAGCAGTTCTTC. The full variable domain, with the rest looked up from reference TRBV5-1 and TRBJ2-1, is KAGVTQTPRYLIKTRGQQVTLSCSPISGHRSVSWYQQTPGQGLQFLFEYFSETQRNKGNFPGRFSGRQFSNSRSEMNVSTLELGDSALYLCASSLGINNEQFFGPGTRLTVL.